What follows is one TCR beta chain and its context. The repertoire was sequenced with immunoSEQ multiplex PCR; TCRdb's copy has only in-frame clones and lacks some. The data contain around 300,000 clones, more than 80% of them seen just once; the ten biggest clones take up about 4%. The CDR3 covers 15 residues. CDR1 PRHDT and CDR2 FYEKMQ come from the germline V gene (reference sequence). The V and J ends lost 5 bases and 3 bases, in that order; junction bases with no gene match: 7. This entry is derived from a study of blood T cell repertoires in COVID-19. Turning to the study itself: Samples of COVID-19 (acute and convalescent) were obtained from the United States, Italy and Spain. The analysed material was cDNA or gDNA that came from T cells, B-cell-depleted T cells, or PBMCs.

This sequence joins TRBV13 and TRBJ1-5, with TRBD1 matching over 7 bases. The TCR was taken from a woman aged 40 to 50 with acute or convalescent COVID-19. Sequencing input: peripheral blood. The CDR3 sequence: CASSEQGVDNQPQHF. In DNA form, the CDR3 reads TGTGCCAGCAGCGAGCAGGGGGTAGACAATCAGCCCCAGCATTTT.